Presented here are 31 T cell receptor beta chains from one specimen sequenced in a study of T cells in Graves' hyperthyroidism and ophthalmopathy. It was RNA transcripts that yielded the amplified TCR beta CDR3 regions. The TCR CDR3 first-round RT-PCR relied on the HTBI primer set. TCRdb independently ran MiXCR on the multiplex PCR reads; one entry per CDR3 protein. The sample contains 400,000 or so distinct CDR3 sequences, roughly 15% of which appear only once. Sequencing was performed on blood. Receptors were obtained from a woman aged 55-70 years with Graves' ophthalmopathy.

Worth noting for this clonotype: This may be a read error: a much more frequent sequence differs by one nucleotide. The gene calls are TRBV20-1 and TRBJ2-5; 7 bases match TRBD2. The CDR3 length is 16 residues. V lost 6 bases to trimming and J lost 4 bases; unmatched junction nucleotides: 17. CDR1 is DFQATT, CDR2 SNEGSKA, per germline (reference sequence). CDR3 nucleotides: TGCAGTGCCCGACCCAGCCGCCCGGGAGGCCGAGAGACCCAGTACTTC. Encoded protein: CSARPSRPGGRETQYF.

This clonotype was observed at least ten times. The chain uses TRBV6-1 and TRBJ2-7; the D gene is possibly TRBD2 (5 bases). CDR1 and CDR2 from the germline V gene are MNHNS and SASEGT. This CDR3 has 12 residues. V gave up 6 bases and J gave up 3 bases, with 9 bases separating them. The CDR3 spells CASSLGLYEQYF. CDR3 sequence (DNA): TGTGCCAGCAGCCTCGGACTCTACGAGCAGTACTTC.

In this sample, this clonotype turned up many times. V and J are TRBV20-1 and TRBJ2-7, with TRBD2 identical over 12 bases. The trim removed 7 bases at V and 6 bases at J, leaving 4 bases unmatched. Germline CDR1 is DFQATT and CDR2 is SNEGSKA (reference sequence). The length of the CDR3 is 12 residues. The CDR3 DNA is TGCAGTGTGACTAGCGGGAGTACCGAGCAGTACTTC. It translates to CSVTSGSTEQYF.

This clonotype was seen more than once but under ten times. The chain employs TRBV25-1 and TRBJ1-2; no clear D. CDR1 and CDR2 from the germline V gene are MGHDK and SYGVNS. CDR3 size: 10 residues. V was cut by 10 bases and J by 3 bases, with 6 bases left in between. CDR3 sequence (DNA): TGTGCCACGGAGTACTATGGCTACACCTTC. Encoded protein: CATEYYGYTF.

This clonotype has ten or more counts. This chain connects TRBV2 to TRBJ1-1; no clear D. V was pared by 8 bases and J by 1 base, with 8 bases between. The CDR3 runs to 12 residues. Germline V gene sequence: CDR1 SNHLY, CDR2 FYNNEI. DNA of the CDR3: TGTGCCAGCGGAAGGTCGAACACTGAAGCTTTCTTT. The encoded protein is CASGRSNTEAFF.

This clonotype was seen at least ten times. The CDR3 protein is CASSQDQGGGNTEAFF. CDR3 DNA: TGTGCCAGCAGCCAAGATCAAGGAGGTGGAAACACTGAAGCTTTCTTT. This chain uses TRBV3-1 with TRBJ1-1, with D unclear. The CDR3 covers 16 residues. V was trimmed by 0 bases and J by 2 bases, leaving 13 bases between them. Germline lookup yields CDR1 LGHDT and CDR2 YNNKEL (reference sequence). The whole variable domain, remainder taken from reference TRBV3-1 and TRBJ1-1, is DTAVSQTPKYLVTQMGNDKSIKCEQNLGHDTMYWYKQDSKKFLKIMFSYNNKELIINETVPNRFSPKSPDKAHLNLHINSLELGDSAVYFCASSQDQGGGNTEAFFGQGTRLTVV.

The rearrangement uses TRBV5-1 and TRBJ2-4, with TRBD2 as a possible D gene (6 bases). The CDR3 runs to 16 residues. CDR1 SGHRS and CDR2 YFSETQ come from the germline V gene. The germline V and J ends were trimmed by 0 bases and 1 base, with 11 bases remaining between them. The CDR3 region has the DNA TGCGCCAGCAGCTTGGGACTAGGAGACGCCAAAAACATTCAGTACTTC. Its translation: CASSLGLGDAKNIQYF.

This clonotype was recorded many times. V gene TRBV12-3 or TRBV12-4 combines with J gene TRBJ2-7; TRBD1 is a possible D gene (5 bases). V shed 4 bases and J shed 3 bases, with 7 bases lying between them. This CDR3 is 12 amino acids long. The CDR3 reads CASSYDSYEQYF. CDR3 nucleotides: TGTGCCAGCAGTTACGACAGCTACGAGCAGTACTTC.

This clonotype was detected only a few times. This chain connects TRBV12-3 or TRBV12-4 to TRBJ2-7; TRBD2 is a possible D gene (5 bases). V was clipped by 3 bases and J by 4 bases, with 13 bases between them. This CDR3 contains 14 residues. CDR3: CASSLRERRYEQYF. CDR3 sequence (DNA): TGTGCCAGCAGTTTGAGGGAGAGGCGGTACGAGCAGTACTTC.

In its sample, this clonotype was seen a few times. The chain is built from TRBV28 and TRBJ2-6; 7 positions agree with TRBD1. The ends lost 5 bases at V and 2 bases at J; junction bases unmatched: 6. Germline CDR1 and CDR2: MDHEN and SYDVKM. This CDR3 has 16 amino acids. The CDR3 coding sequence is TGTGCCAGCAGTCATGGACAGGTTACTGGGGCCAACGTCCTGACTTTC. Translated: CASSHGQVTGANVLTF.

Many counts were recorded for this clonotype. The genes are TRBV2 and TRBJ1-5; 7 nucleotides match TRBD1. The CDR3 consists of 15 residues. Germline assignment: CDR1 SNHLY and CDR2 FYNNEI. With V trimmed by 7 bases and J by 0 bases, 6 bases remained unmatched. The CDR3 loop is CASNQQGYSNQPQHF. In nucleotides, the CDR3 is TGTGCCAGCAACCAACAGGGGTATAGCAATCAGCCCCAGCATTTT.

This clonotype was detected many times. V gene TRBV5-8 combines with J gene TRBJ2-1; TRBD2 aligns across 8 bases. The CDR3 covers 16 residues. With V trimmed by 1 base and J by 3 bases, 6 bases remained unmatched. CDR1 is SGHTS and CDR2 is YDEGEE in the germline V gene. The CDR3 sequence: CASSLSGGRVYNEQFF. CDR3 in DNA: TGTGCCAGCAGCTTGTCGGGGGGGAGGGTCTACAATGAGCAGTTCTTC.

This clonotype was seen ten or more times. This chain uses TRBV11-2 with TRBJ2-7; the match to TRBD2 covers 9 bases. J lost 0 bases, V lost 1 base, and 4 bases had no gene match. Germline V lookup: CDR1 SGHAT, CDR2 FQNNGV. The CDR3 is made up of 16 amino acids. CDR3 protein: CASSLGDSGSSYEQYF. The CDR3 DNA reads as TGTGCCAGCAGCTTAGGCGATAGCGGGAGCTCCTACGAGCAGTACTTC.

This clonotype was recorded at least ten times. V gene TRBV5-1 combines with J gene TRBJ1-1; D not certain. Per germline, CDR1 SGHRS and CDR2 YFSETQ. The CDR3 covers 13 residues. V was shortened by 3 bases and J by 2 bases, with 8 bases between the two germline ends. CDR3 in DNA: TGCGCCAGCAGCTGGGATTTAAACACTGAAGCTTTCTTT. It encodes CASSWDLNTEAFF.

This clonotype has ten or more counts. The rearrangement uses TRBV20-1 and TRBJ2-1, with D uncertain. The CDR3 has 15 amino acids. V gave up 3 bases and J gave up 2 bases, with 14 bases separating them. Germline values: CDR1 DFQATT, CDR2 SNEGSKA (reference sequence). The CDR3 DNA reads as TGCAGTGCTAGTAACCGGAAAGCTACCTACAATGAGCAGTTCTTC. Translating gives CSASNRKATYNEQFF.

The chain recombines TRBV9 with TRBJ1-1; D uncertain. The ends were cut back, 2 bases at V and 5 bases at J, with 10 bases in the middle. Germline V gene data show CDR1 as SGDLS and CDR2 as YYNGEE. The CDR3 extends over 13 amino acids. The CDR3 sequence: CASSVEGWTEAFF. CDR3 coding DNA: TGTGCCAGCAGCGTCGAGGGCTGGACTGAAGCTTTCTTT.

This clonotype was detected a few times. The chain is built from TRBV20-1 and TRBJ1-5; no reliable D call. The CDR3 has 13 residues. Trimming took 5 bases from V and 6 from J, leaving 14 bases between them. In germline, CDR1 is DFQATT, CDR2 SNEGSKA (reference sequence). CDR3 in DNA: TGCAGTGCTCTGCCCGGGGAGAGTCAGCCCCAGCATTTT. Amino acids: CSALPGESQPQHF.

This clonotype was recorded at least ten times. The V and J genes are TRBV6-1 and TRBJ2-5, with TRBD1 identical over 8 bases. CDR1 is MNHNS and CDR2 is SASEGT in the germline V gene. The CDR3 has 16 residues. V lost 6 bases to trimming and J lost 2 bases; unmatched junction nucleotides: 11. CDR3 protein: CASSNLRDRLQETQYF. DNA for the CDR3: TGTGCCAGCAGCAACCTCCGGGACAGGCTACAAGAGACCCAGTACTTC.

At least ten counts were recorded for this clonotype. The V gene is TRBV28, the J gene TRBJ2-7; D is perhaps TRBD1 (6 bases). CDR3 length equals 16 residues. Germline CDR1 MDHEN, CDR2 SYDVKM. Between the trimmed V and J ends, which lost 5 bases and 1 base, there was a span of 18 bases. The CDR3 here is CASSETGPTQSYEQYF. For the CDR3, the DNA is TGTGCCAGCAGTGAAACAGGGCCAACTCAGTCCTACGAGCAGTACTTC.

The gene calls are TRBV10-3 and TRBJ2-1; D possibly matches TRBD1 or TRBD2 (5 bases each). Germline CDR1 is ENHRY and CDR2 is SYGVKD. CDR3 length equals 14 residues. Trimming stripped 6 bases from V and 7 bases from J, with 16 bases between. This CDR3 reads CAIRGRDQTNEQFF. The CDR3 DNA reads as TGTGCCATCAGGGGCCGGGACCAAACGAATGAGCAGTTCTTC.

This clonotype has just a few counts. The CDR3 loop reads CASSPSQRENEQYF. Written as DNA, the CDR3 is TGCGCCAGCAGCCCATCCCAGCGGGAGAACGAGCAGTACTTC. V usage is TRBV4-1 and J usage is TRBJ2-7, with TRBD2 identical over 8 bases. The CDR3 totals 14 residues. The J segment lost 5 bases and the V segment lost 4 bases, leaving 7 bases of the junction unmatched. Germline V gene lookup returns CDR1 MGHRA and CDR2 YSYEKL.

This clonotype has ten or more counts. The chain has TRBV2 and TRBJ2-1; D is possibly TRBD2 (6 bases). V was pared by 5 bases and J by 8 bases, with 10 bases between. The germline V gene has CDR1 SNHLY and CDR2 FYNNEI. The CDR3 totals 12 residues. CDR3 in amino acids: CASSMEGYEQFF. CDR3 in DNA: TGTGCCAGCAGTATGGAGGGGTATGAGCAGTTCTTC.

In its sample, this clonotype was seen a few times. The gene calls are TRBV20-1 and TRBJ2-3, with 10 nucleotides matching TRBD1. This CDR3 has 16 residues. Trimming took 0 bases from V and 2 from J; bases not matched to a gene: 5. Germline values: CDR1 DFQATT, CDR2 SNEGSKA (reference sequence). The CDR3 nucleotides read TGCAGTGCTAGAGATCCGGGACAGGGGAACACAGATACGCAGTATTTT. As protein: CSARDPGQGNTDTQYF.

This clonotype occurred many times. The chain couples TRBV5-1 to TRBJ2-1; 10 bases align to TRBD2. Germline values: CDR1 SGHRS, CDR2 YFSETQ. CDR3 length: 18 amino acids. Germline trimming cut 0 bases from V and 1 base from J; bases unmatched to any gene: 7. The CDR3 bases are TGCGCCAGCAGCTTGGCTGGGGGACTAGCGCTTTCCTACAATGAGCAGTTCTTC. Amino acid sequence: CASSLAGGLALSYNEQFF.

This clonotype was observed at least ten times. V is TRBV5-8 and J is TRBJ2-3; maybe TRBD2 (5 bases). The CDR3 consists of 15 residues. Trimming cost V 0 bases and J 3 bases, with 11 bases left between them. Germline assignment: CDR1 SGHTS and CDR2 YDEGEE. In DNA, the CDR3 is TGTGCCAGCAGCTTGGTGGGCCGAGGGACAGATACGCAGTATTTT. Encoded protein: CASSLVGRGTDTQYF.

This clonotype was recorded at least ten times. This chain uses TRBV28 with TRBJ2-7; no clear D gene. Germline-derived CDR1 and CDR2 are MDHEN and SYDVKM. Trimming shortened V by 8 bases and J by 3 bases, and 14 bases separated the two germline ends. The CDR3 length is 13 residues. The CDR3 DNA reads TGTGCCAGCGGTCAGGTCGGTTTCTACGAGCAGTACTTC. It specifies CASGQVGFYEQYF.

This clonotype was picked up many times. This chain connects TRBV28 to TRBJ2-1, with D perhaps matching TRBD1 or TRBD2 (5 bases each). The germline V gene has CDR1 MDHEN and CDR2 SYDVKM. This CDR3 comprises 15 residues. Trimming took off 9 bases at V and 0 bases at J, with 15 bases between the two ends. DNA for the CDR3: TGTGCCAGTCTCCCAGGGCTAGCCTCCTACAATGAGCAGTTCTTC. Encoded protein: CASLPGLASYNEQFF.

The chain couples TRBV6-1 to TRBJ2-3, with D possibly TRBD2 on 6 matching bases. This CDR3 comprises 14 residues. Trimming stripped 6 bases from V and 2 bases from J, with 12 bases between. CDR1 is MNHNS, CDR2 SASEGT, per germline. Here the CDR3 DNA reads TGTGCCAGCAGCCGGGAGCCATTCACAGATACGCAGTATTTT. Its protein product is CASSREPFTDTQYF.

J is TRBJ1-1 and V is TRBV18; D is perhaps TRBD1 (5 bases). The CDR3 consists of 13 residues. Trimming took off 3 bases at V and 4 bases at J, with 9 bases between the two ends. Germline lookup yields CDR1 KGHSH and CDR2 LQKENI. The CDR3: CASSPSGGTEAFF. In nucleotides, the CDR3 is TGTGCCAGCTCACCCAGTGGGGGCACTGAAGCTTTCTTT.

The rearrangement joins TRBV28 to TRBJ2-7, with TRBD1 matching over 7 bases. The germline CDR1 and CDR2 sequences are MDHEN and SYDVKM. After removal of 5 bases from V and 1 base from J, the junction contained 8 bases not matched to a gene. CDR3 length equals 15 residues. CDR3: CASSDPGQNSYEQYF. The CDR3 DNA follows: TGTGCCAGCAGTGATCCGGGACAGAATTCCTACGAGCAGTACTTC.

This clonotype has a single count. The genes are TRBV25-1 and TRBJ2-5, with 7 bases that match TRBD1. Germline CDR1 MGHDK, CDR2 SYGVNS. J gave up 4 bases and V 6 bases, and 8 bases lay outside the gene matches. This CDR3 contains 14 residues. The CDR3 here is CASSHRGLGETQYF. The CDR3 nucleotides are TGTGCCAGCAGCCACAGGGGCTTGGGAGAGACCCAGTACTTC.